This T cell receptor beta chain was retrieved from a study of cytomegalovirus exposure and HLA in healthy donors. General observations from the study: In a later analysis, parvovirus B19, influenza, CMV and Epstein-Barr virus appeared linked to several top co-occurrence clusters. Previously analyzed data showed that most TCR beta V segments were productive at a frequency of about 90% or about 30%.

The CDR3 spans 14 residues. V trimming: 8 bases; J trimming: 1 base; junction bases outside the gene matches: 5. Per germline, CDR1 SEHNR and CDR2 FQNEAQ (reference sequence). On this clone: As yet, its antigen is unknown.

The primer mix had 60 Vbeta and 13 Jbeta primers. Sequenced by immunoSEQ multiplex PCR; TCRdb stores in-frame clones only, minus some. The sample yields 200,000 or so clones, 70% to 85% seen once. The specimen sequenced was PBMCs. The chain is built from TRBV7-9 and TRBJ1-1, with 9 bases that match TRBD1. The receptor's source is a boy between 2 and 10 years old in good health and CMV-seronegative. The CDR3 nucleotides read TGTGCCAGCTTCATGGGACAGGGGAACACTGAAGCTTTCTTT. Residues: CASFMGQGNTEAFF.